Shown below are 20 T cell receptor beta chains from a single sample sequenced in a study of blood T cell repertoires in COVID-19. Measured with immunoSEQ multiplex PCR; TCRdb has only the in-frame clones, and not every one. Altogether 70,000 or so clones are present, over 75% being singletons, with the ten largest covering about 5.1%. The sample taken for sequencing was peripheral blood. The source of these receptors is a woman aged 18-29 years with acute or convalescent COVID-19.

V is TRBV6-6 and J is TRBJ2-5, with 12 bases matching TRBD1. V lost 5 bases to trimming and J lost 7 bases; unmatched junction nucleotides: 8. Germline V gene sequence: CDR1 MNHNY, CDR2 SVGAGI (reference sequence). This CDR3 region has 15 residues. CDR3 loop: CASSPGQGAPGTQYF. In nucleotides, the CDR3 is TGTGCCAGCAGTCCGGGACAGGGGGCGCCGGGGACCCAGTACTTC.

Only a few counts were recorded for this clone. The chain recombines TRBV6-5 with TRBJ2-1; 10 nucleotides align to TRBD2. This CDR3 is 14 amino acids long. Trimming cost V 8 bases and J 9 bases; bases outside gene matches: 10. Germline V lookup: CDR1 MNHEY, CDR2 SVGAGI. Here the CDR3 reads CASGASGSPTEQFF. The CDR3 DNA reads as TGTGCCAGCGGGGCTAGCGGGAGTCCTACTGAGCAGTTCTTC.

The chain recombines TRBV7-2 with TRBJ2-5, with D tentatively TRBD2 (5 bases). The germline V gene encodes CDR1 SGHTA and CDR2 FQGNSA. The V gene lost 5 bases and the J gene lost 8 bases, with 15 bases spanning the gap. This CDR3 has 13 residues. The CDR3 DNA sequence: TGTGCCAGCAGCCGGGAAGACCGGGAAACCCAGTACTTC. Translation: CASSREDRETQYF. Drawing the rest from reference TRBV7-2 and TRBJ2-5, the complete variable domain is GAGVSQSPSNKVTEKGKDVELRCDPISGHTALYWYRQSLGQGLEFLIYFQGNSAPDKSGLPSDRFSAERTGGSVSTLTIQRTQQEDSAVYLCASSREDRETQYFGPGTRLLVL.

The CDR3 spells CASSLVFAGGSQPQHF. As DNA, the CDR3 is TGTGCCAGCAGCTTGGTTTTTGCAGGGGGAAGCCAGCCCCAGCATTTT. The rearrangement links TRBV5-5 to TRBJ1-5; 7 nucleotides line up with TRBD1. Germline CDR1 and CDR2: SGHKS and YYEKEE (reference sequence). V lost 0 bases, J lost 7 bases, and 10 bases stayed unmatched. This CDR3 is 16 amino acids long.

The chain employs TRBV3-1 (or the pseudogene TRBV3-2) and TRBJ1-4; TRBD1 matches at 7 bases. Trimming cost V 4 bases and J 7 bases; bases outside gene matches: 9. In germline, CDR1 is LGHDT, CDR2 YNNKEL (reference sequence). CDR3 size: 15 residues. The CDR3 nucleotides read TGTGCCAGCAGCCCGAGGGCGGCAGGGGGTGAAAAACTGTTTTTT. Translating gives CASSPRAAGGEKLFF.

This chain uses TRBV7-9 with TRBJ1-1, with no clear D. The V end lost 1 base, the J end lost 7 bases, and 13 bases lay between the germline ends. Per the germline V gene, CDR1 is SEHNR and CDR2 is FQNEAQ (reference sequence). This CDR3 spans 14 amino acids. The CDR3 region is CASSLVVGLGEAFF. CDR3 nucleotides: TGTGCCAGCAGCTTAGTGGTGGGTCTAGGTGAAGCTTTCTTT.

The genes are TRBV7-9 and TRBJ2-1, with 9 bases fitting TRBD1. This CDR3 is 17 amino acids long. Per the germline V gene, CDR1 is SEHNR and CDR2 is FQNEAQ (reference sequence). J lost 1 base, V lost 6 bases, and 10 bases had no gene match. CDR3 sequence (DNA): TGTGCCAGCAGTGCCACAGGGGACAGGGTTTCCTACAATGAGCAGTTCTTC. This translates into CASSATGDRVSYNEQFF.

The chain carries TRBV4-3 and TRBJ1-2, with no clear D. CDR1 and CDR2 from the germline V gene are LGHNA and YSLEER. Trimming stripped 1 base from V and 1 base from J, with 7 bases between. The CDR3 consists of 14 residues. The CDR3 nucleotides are TGCGCCAGCAGCCAAGTAGCAAATAACTATGGCTACACCTTC. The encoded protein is CASSQVANNYGYTF.

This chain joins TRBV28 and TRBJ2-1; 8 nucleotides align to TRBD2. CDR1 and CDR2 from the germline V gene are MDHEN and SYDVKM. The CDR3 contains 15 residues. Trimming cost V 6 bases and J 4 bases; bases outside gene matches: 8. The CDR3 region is CASSPRGGGYNEQFF. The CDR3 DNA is TGTGCCAGCAGCCCACGGGGGGGAGGATACAATGAGCAGTTCTTC.

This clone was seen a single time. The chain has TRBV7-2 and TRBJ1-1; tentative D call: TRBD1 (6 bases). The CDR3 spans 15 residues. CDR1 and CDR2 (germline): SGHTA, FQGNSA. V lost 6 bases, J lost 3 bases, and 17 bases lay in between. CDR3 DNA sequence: TGTGCCAGCAGAATCAGAACCGGACAGCACACTGAAGCTTTCTTT. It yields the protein CASRIRTGQHTEAFF.

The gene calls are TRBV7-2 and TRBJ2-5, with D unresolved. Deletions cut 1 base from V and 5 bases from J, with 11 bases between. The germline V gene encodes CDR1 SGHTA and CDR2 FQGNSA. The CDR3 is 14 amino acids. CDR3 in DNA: TGTGCCAGCAGCTTAGTTGTAGTACGGGAGACCCAGTACTTC. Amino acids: CASSLVVVRETQYF.

The CDR3 loop is CASSERIRVRVQNTEAFF. In nucleotides, the CDR3 is TGTGCCAGCAGTGAACGGATAAGGGTCAGGGTCCAGAACACTGAAGCTTTCTTT. The chain joins TRBV6-1 to TRBJ1-1, with TRBD1 as a possible D gene (5 bases). There are 18 residues in the CDR3. V gave up 2 bases and J gave up 1 base, with 20 bases separating them. CDR1 is MNHNS and CDR2 is SASEGT in the germline V gene.

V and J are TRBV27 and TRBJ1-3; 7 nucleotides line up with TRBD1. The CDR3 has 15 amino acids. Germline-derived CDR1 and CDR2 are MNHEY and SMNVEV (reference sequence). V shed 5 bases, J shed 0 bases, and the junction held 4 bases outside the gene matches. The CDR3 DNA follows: TGTGCCAGCAGTAGACAGGGTGGCTCTGGAAACACCATATATTTT. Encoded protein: CASSRQGGSGNTIYF.

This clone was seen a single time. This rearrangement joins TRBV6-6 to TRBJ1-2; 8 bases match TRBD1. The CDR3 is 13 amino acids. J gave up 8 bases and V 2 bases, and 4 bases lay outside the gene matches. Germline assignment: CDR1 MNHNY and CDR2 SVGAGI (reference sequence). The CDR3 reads CASSYGQGPGYTF. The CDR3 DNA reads TGTGCCAGCAGTTACGGACAGGGCCCGGGCTACACCTTC.

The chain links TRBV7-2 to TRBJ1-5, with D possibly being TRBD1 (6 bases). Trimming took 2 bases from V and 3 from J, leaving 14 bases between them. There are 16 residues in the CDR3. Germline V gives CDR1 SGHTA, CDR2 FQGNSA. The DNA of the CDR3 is TGTGCCAGCAGCTTAACAGGGATAATGGTCAATCAGCCCCAGCATTTT. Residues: CASSLTGIMVNQPQHF.

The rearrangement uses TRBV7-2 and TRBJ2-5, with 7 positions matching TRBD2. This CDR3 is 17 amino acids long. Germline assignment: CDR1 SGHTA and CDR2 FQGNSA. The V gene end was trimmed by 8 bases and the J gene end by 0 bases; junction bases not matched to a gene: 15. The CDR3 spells CASALGLPYTYQETQYF. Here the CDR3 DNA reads TGTGCCAGCGCGTTGGGACTACCCTACACATACCAAGAGACCCAGTACTTC.

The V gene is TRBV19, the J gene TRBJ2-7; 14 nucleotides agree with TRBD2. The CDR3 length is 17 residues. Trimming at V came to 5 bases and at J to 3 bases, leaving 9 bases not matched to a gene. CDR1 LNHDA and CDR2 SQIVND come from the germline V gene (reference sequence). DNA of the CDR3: TGTGCCAGTAGTTCTGGACTAGCGGGAGGAGTGGGCTACGAGCAGTACTTC. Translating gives CASSSGLAGGVGYEQYF.

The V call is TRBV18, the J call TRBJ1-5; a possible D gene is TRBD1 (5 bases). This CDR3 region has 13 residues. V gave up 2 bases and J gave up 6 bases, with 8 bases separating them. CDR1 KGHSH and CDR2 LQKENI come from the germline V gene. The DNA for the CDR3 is TGTGCCAGCTCACCATCGGGGGGTCAGCCCCAGCATTTT. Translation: CASSPSGGQPQHF.

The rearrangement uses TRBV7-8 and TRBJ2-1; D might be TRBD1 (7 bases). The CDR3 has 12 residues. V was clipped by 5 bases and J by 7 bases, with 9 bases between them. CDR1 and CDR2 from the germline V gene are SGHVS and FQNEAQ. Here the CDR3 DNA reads TGTGCCAGCAGCCCAGGGGGGAATGAGCAGTTCTTC. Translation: CASSPGGNEQFF.

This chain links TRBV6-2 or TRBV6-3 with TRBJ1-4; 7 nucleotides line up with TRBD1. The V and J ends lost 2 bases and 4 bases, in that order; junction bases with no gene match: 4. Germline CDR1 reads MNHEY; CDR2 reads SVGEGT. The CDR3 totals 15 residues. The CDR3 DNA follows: TGTGCCAGCAGTTACGCAGGGGGGCTTAATGAAAAACTGTTTTTT. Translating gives CASSYAGGLNEKLFF.